The T cell receptor beta chain under discussion was sequenced for a study of radiotherapy plus CTLA-4 blockade in lung cancer. Trimming took 2 bases from V and 0 from J, leaving 14 bases between them. Germline assignment: CDR1 LGHNT and CDR2 FRNRAP. The CDR3 totals 17 residues. Clones were read by immunoSEQ multiplex PCR, and TCRdb kept only the in-frame ones, dropping some. The repertoire holds tens of thousands of clones, with around four fifths as singletons. The chain has TRBV12-5 and TRBJ2-1; no firm D call. Material: peripheral blood, obtained from a patient treated with radiotherapy plus ipilimumab. The receptor's source is a human donor with non-small cell lung cancer whose response to radiotherapy plus ipilimumab could not be evaluated. This chain's CDR3 is CASGLTLAASSYNEQFF. The CDR3 DNA reads TGTGCTAGTGGTTTGACCCTTGCGGCAAGCTCCTACAATGAGCAGTTCTTC.